This TCR beta chain was retrieved from a study of T cell repertoires in cytomegalovirus infection. This clonotype was picked up a small number of times. TCRdb analysed the reads with MiXCR anew, one entry per CDR3 protein. The table includes roughly 130,000 distinct CDR3 sequences, less than 9.5% detected once. The ends lost 5 bases at V and 5 bases at J; junction bases unmatched: 14. This CDR3 spans 16 amino acids. Germline CDR1 MNHNY, CDR2 SVGAGI (reference sequence). The V call is TRBV6-6, the J call TRBJ1-1; TRBD1 aligns across 7 bases. This clonotype originated in a human donor in good health (CMV status not recorded). Some clones in this sample may be carry-over from other donors' samples. The sample taken for sequencing was PBMCs. Here the CDR3 reads CASSTIPLAGGTEAFF. The CDR3 coding sequence is TGTGCCAGCAGTACCATCCCCCTGGCAGGGGGGACTGAAGCTTTCTTT.